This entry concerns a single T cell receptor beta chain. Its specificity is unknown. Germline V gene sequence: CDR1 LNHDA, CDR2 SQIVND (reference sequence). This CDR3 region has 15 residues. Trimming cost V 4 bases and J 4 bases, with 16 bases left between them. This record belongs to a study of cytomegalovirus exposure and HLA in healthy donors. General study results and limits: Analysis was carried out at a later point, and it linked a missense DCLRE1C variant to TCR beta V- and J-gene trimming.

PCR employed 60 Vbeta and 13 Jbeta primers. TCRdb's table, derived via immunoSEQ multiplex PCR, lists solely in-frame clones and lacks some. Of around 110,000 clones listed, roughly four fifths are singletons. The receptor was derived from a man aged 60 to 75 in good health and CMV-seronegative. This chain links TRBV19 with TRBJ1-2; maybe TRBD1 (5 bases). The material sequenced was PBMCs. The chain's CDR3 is CASSTPGRSGYGYTF. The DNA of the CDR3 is TGTGCCAGTAGTACACCAGGGCGGTCGGGCTATGGCTACACCTTC.